This T cell receptor beta chain was identified in a study of post-analysis software for immune sequencing data (dated by TCRdb to the mid-2010s). Turning to the overall study: Relapsing-remitting, secondary progressive and progressive-relapsing multiple sclerosis were recorded as disease courses, and subtype annotation was lacking for some patients. A subset of samples was prepared in parallel using single-end sample barcoding, then pooled and co-amplified after Illumina adapter ligation. Patient repertoires were compared against ten to twelve previously published healthy control repertoires from donors aged 6 to 25 years. Study-wide conclusions, independent of this receptor: Direct clustering with F measure showed strong co-clustering of samples prepared in the same batch, prompting a batch-effect correction. Patients showed significantly higher frequencies than controls for five TRBV segments, among them TRBV5-6, TRBV5-1 and TRBV20-1. Normalized Chao1 diversity was significantly lower in multiple sclerosis patients than controls, suggesting substantial peripheral T-cell clonal expansion. The control group was slightly older than the multiple sclerosis patient group.

TCR beta repertoires were profiled from peripheral blood of approximately 13 young patients with multiple sclerosis to demonstrate the VDJtools post-analysis software. The patients with multiple sclerosis were children and adolescents between 6 and 15 years of age. Libraries were built with PCR. The data were produced on an Illumina HiSeq 2500. Unique molecular identifiers were incorporated into TCR beta cDNA libraries to reduce PCR and sequencing biases. Roughly 500,000 cDNA molecules were obtained for every 1 to 10 million input T cells, so each molecule roughly corresponded to one T cell. Patient libraries were prepared and sequenced with the same protocol used for the earlier healthy control dataset. Within a given batch, samples were prepared together, multiplexed and sequenced on the same HiSeq lane. Processing in the source paper ran as follows. MIGEC handled the raw barcoded reads, throwing out single-read molecular identifier groups before consensus assembly and CDR3 extraction. Clonotype tables were post-analysed with VDJtools, normalizing diversity by down-sampling all datasets to the smallest sample size. Repertoire overlap clustering matched CDR3 amino acid but not nucleotide sequences to correct batch-related cross-sample contamination. TCRdb reprocessing: public reads trimmed at Q25 with fastp, clones called with MiXCR, in-frame beta chains kept. Rows with a matching CDR3 protein are joined into one entry that keeps the most common DNA and genes. The V and J calls were determined by TCRdb, not by the authors. Counted in this sample were some 700,000 distinct CDR3 sequences; about 60% of them appeared once. The leading ten clones occupy about 10% of the sample.

V is reduced by 7 bases and J by 2 bases, leaving a spacing of 14 bases between them. CDR1 and CDR2 are drawn from the germline V gene (reference sequence): MNHNY, SVGAGI. The CDR3 runs 14 amino acids, cysteine and phenylalanine included. Left in the record is the CDR3 DNA by itself, 42 bases read in frame from the first base. This clonotype was counted a few times. Its antigen has not been determined. Base qualities are not at hand, and no much larger clone is one base apart. The receptor comes from a girl aged 2-10 years with multiple sclerosis. This chain is built from TRBV6-6 and TRBJ2-5; no D gene call is confident. The specimen was blood. The CDR3 region: CASTPVGKQETQYF. The sequence in DNA is TGTGCCAGCACCCCGGTGGGCAAACAAGAGACCCAGTACTTC.